This passage covers 13 T cell receptor beta chains from one sample sequenced in a study of T cells after yellow fever vaccination. TCRdb reprocessed the 5' RACE reads via MiXCR and lists one record per CDR3 protein. The top ten clones hold roughly 19% of a sample with 250,000 to 400,000 distinct CDR3 sequences, 3.5% to 4.5% of them seen once. Sequences were derived from PBMCs, sampled 15 days after the yellow fever booster vaccination. The origin of the receptors is a man in his late teens or twenties who received the YFV17D yellow fever vaccine.

This clonotype turned up a few times. V gene TRBV5-1 combines with J gene TRBJ2-3; D may correspond to TRBD1 or TRBD2 (5 bases each). CDR1 and CDR2 from the germline V gene are SGHRS and YFSETQ. V lost 7 bases and J 0 bases, leaving 9 bases between the germline ends. There are 13 residues in the CDR3. DNA of the CDR3: TGCGCCAGCCGGGACGATAGCACAGATACGCAGTATTTT. This encodes CASRDDSTDTQYF. The entire variable domain, with the rest obtained from reference TRBV5-1 and TRBJ2-3, is as follows: KAGVTQTPRYLIKTRGQQVTLSCSPISGHRSVSWYQQTPGQGLQFLFEYFSETQRNKGNFPGRFSGRQFSNSRSEMNVSTLELGDSALYLCASRDDSTDTQYFGPGTRLTVL.

CDR3 protein: CASSPLVAGETGELFF. CDR3 sequence (DNA): TGCGCCAGCAGCCCCCTCGTGGCAGGGGAAACCGGGGAGCTGTTTTTT. The chain combines TRBV4-3 with TRBJ2-2; the D gene is possibly TRBD1 (6 bases). Germline lookup yields CDR1 LGHNA and CDR2 YSLEER. Deletions cut 4 bases from V and 5 bases from J, with 17 bases between. The CDR3 length is 16 residues.

This clonotype came up many times. The chain joins TRBV6-4 to TRBJ2-2; no definite D call. Germline V CDR1 and CDR2: MRHNA, SNTAGT. The CDR3 contains 13 residues. The V end was cut by 5 bases, the J end by 4 bases, with 8 bases between. CDR3 region: CASSQYSTGELFF. Here the CDR3 DNA reads TGTGCCAGCAGTCAATATTCCACCGGGGAGCTGTTTTTT.

Ten or more counts support this clonotype. V and J are TRBV7-9 and TRBJ1-1; the D is unclear. The CDR3 contains 10 residues. The V gene's germline CDR1 is SEHNR and CDR2 FQNEAQ (reference sequence). The ends were cut back, 8 bases at V and 3 bases at J, with 4 bases in the middle. In DNA form, the CDR3 reads TGTGCCAGCGGGTACACTGAAGCTTTCTTT. Its translation: CASGYTEAFF.

V gene TRBV12-3 or TRBV12-4 combines with J gene TRBJ1-1; no firm D call. CDR3 size: 13 residues. Trimming stripped 3 bases from V and 4 bases from J, with 9 bases between. The CDR3: CASSFTDGTEAFF. CDR3 in DNA: TGTGCCAGCAGTTTCACCGATGGCACTGAAGCTTTCTTT.

The chain uses TRBV6-1 and TRBJ2-1; tentatively, D is TRBD2 (7 bases). Germline CDR1 MNHNS, CDR2 SASEGT. Trimming removed 0 bases from V and 0 bases from J, with 12 bases in between. The CDR3 has 17 amino acids. The CDR3 DNA reads TGTGCCAGCAGTGAAGCGCCGGGGGGCAGCTCCTACAATGAGCAGTTCTTC. Translation gives CASSEAPGGSSYNEQFF.

This clonotype was detected only a few times. The V call is TRBV20-1, the J call TRBJ2-2, with D perhaps assigned TRBD1 or TRBD2 (6 bases each). Germline CDR1 is DFQATT and CDR2 is SNEGSKA (reference sequence). This CDR3 has 16 residues. V gave up 0 bases and J gave up 2 bases, with 13 bases separating them. The CDR3 nucleotides read TGCAGTGCTAGAGATCTTAACGGGGGCAACACCGGGGAGCTGTTTTTT. Amino acids: CSARDLNGGNTGELFF.

Many counts were recorded for this clonotype. The rearrangement links TRBV6-2 or TRBV6-3 to TRBJ2-2, with D hard to call. CDR1 MNHEY and CDR2 SVGEGT come from the germline V gene. V was cut by 8 bases and J by 9 bases, with 10 bases left in between. The CDR3 runs 11 residues. The CDR3 DNA sequence: TGTGCCAGCGGGTGGAGCTGGGAGCTGTTTTTT. Protein: CASGWSWELFF.

The chain joins TRBV27 to TRBJ1-1; 8 bases line up with TRBD1. Germline V lookup: CDR1 MNHEY, CDR2 SMNVEV (reference sequence). The junction had 9 bases not matched to a gene; V was cut back by 2 bases and J by 1 base. There are 17 residues in the CDR3. The chain's CDR3 is CASSLRPTGEKNTEAFF. The CDR3 coding sequence is TGTGCCAGCAGTTTAAGGCCGACAGGGGAAAAGAACACTGAAGCTTTCTTT.

This clonotype was detected a few times. The chain is built from TRBV15 and TRBJ2-1; TRBD1 matches at 8 bases. The CDR3 loop spans 13 amino acids. V was pared by 3 bases and J by 6 bases, with 1 base of the junction left unmatched. Germline CDR1 reads LNHNV; CDR2 reads YYDKDF (reference sequence). CDR3 nucleotide sequence: TGTGCCACCAGCAGGGGGACAGGCAATGAGCAGTTCTTC. Protein sequence: CATSRGTGNEQFF.

The chain is built from TRBV11-2 and TRBJ2-3; D is ambiguous. Germline V lookup: CDR1 SGHAT, CDR2 FQNNGV. Trimming removed 4 bases at V and 2 bases at J, with 16 bases between. The CDR3 consists of 16 residues. CDR3 DNA: TGTGCCAGCAGCTCCACCCACGGGTTACCCACAGATACGCAGTATTTT. It yields the protein CASSSTHGLPTDTQYF.

This clonotype appeared many times. The gene calls are TRBV5-6 and TRBJ1-1, with TRBD1 identical over 7 bases. Trimming took 4 bases from V and 9 from J; bases not matched to a gene: 9. In germline, CDR1 is SGHDT, CDR2 YYEEEE. The CDR3 has 13 amino acids. This chain's CDR3 is CASSTGQALQAFF. CDR3 nucleotides: TGTGCCAGCAGCACTGGACAGGCCCTTCAAGCTTTCTTT.

Many counts were recorded for this clonotype. V usage is TRBV12-3 or TRBV12-4 and J usage is TRBJ2-7; 7 bases are shared with TRBD1. The CDR3 runs 12 residues. V shed 6 bases, J shed 5 bases, and the junction held 4 bases outside the gene matches. The CDR3 here is CASSLGQNEQYF. CDR3 in DNA: TGTGCCAGCAGCTTGGGACAGAACGAGCAGTACTTC.